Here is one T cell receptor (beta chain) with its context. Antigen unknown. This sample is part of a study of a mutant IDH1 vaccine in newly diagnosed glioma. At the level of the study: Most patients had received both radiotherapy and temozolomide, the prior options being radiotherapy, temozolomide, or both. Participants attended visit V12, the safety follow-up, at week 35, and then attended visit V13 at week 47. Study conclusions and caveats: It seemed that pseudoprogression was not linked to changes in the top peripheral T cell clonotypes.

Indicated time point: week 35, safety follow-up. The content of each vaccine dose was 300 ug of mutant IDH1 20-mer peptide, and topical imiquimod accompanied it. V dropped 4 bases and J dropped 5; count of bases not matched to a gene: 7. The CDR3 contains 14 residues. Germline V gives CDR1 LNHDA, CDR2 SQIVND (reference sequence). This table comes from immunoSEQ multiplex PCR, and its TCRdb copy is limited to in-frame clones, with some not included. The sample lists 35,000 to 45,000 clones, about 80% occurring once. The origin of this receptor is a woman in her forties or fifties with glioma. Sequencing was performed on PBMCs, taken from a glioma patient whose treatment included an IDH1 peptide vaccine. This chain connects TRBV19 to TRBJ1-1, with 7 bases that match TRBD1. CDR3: CASSRRQGRTEAFF. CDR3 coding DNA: TGTGCCAGTAGTAGACGACAGGGTCGGACTGAAGCTTTCTTT.